The clone carrying this TCR beta chain came up a few times. This sample stems from a study of T-cell reconstitution after alpha-beta-depleted transplantation in children. The V end was cut by 5 bases, the J end by 3 bases, with 7 bases between. This CDR3 region has 12 residues. CDR1 is SQVTM, CDR2 ANQGSEA, per germline. The authors prepared the TCRbeta library with unique molecular identifiers. TCRdb passed the PCR reads through MiXCR, listing each CDR3 protein once. Of 500,000 to 600,000 distinct CDR3 sequences listed, 32% are singletons. V is TRBV29-1 and J is TRBJ2-2; TRBD1 is a possible D gene (5 bases). The sample here was PBMCs from the stem cell graft donor, taken from the stem cell graft. This receptor was obtained from a human donor who donated a stem cell graft to a child with aplastic anemia. The CDR3 loop reads CSVQGDTGELFF. CDR3 bases: TGCAGCGTTCAAGGGGACACCGGGGAGCTGTTTTTT.